Each of the 21 T cell receptor beta chains below was sequenced from the same sample in a study of CD8 T cells in ankylosing spondylitis. One entry per CDR3 protein, called by TCRdb with MiXCR from the 5' RACE reads. Found here are approximately 24,000 distinct CDR3 sequences, less than 3% of them singletons; the top ten hold approximately 7.5%. Sequenced: blood, either unsorted or a sorted T cell fraction (not recorded which). These receptor sequences come from a female donor with ankylosing spondylitis or in good health (not recorded which).

The rearrangement uses TRBV9 and TRBJ1-4, with a weak D call TRBD1 (5 bases). Trimming took off 0 bases at V and 4 bases at J, with 13 bases between the two ends. CDR3 size: 16 residues. Germline CDR1 SGDLS, CDR2 YYNGEE. DNA of the CDR3: TGTGCCAGCAGCGTAGCTCGGGGCCAGAATAATGAAAAACTGTTTTTT. Its protein is CASSVARGQNNEKLFF.

Ten or more counts support this clonotype. V usage is TRBV9 and J usage is TRBJ2-7, with D maybe TRBD1 (6 bases). Per the germline V gene, CDR1 is SGDLS and CDR2 is YYNGEE. Trimming stripped 0 bases from V and 6 bases from J, with 13 bases between. CDR3 length equals 14 residues. CDR3 region: CASSVGPQGAEQYF. CDR3 nucleotides: TGTGCCAGCAGCGTAGGGCCACAGGGCGCCGAGCAGTACTTC.

In its sample, this clonotype was seen many times. V is TRBV9 and J is TRBJ1-6; TRBD1 might be the D (6 bases). The V end was cut by 5 bases, the J end by 5 bases, with 14 bases between. Per germline, CDR1 SGDLS and CDR2 YYNGEE. This CDR3 comprises 15 residues. CDR3 amino acids: CASRQGRMDNSPLHF. CDR3 in DNA: TGTGCCAGCAGGCAGGGGCGCATGGATAATTCACCCCTCCACTTT.

This clonotype was recorded many times. CDR3 sequence: CASSERGTAYNEQFF. The DNA for the CDR3 is TGTGCCAGCAGCGAGCGGGGGACGGCCTACAATGAGCAGTTCTTC. This chain uses TRBV9 with TRBJ2-1; 8 bases match TRBD2. V shed 3 bases and J 2 bases; nucleotides not matched to a gene: 4. The CDR3 spans 15 residues. Per germline, CDR1 SGDLS and CDR2 YYNGEE.

This clonotype has ten or more counts. The rearrangement links TRBV9 to TRBJ2-4; D is undetermined. Germline V CDR1 and CDR2: SGDLS, YYNGEE. Trimming removed 0 bases from V and 1 base from J, with 8 bases in between. The CDR3 spans 15 residues. The CDR3 loop reads CASSVAPDAKNIQYF. In DNA form, the CDR3 reads TGTGCCAGCAGCGTAGCTCCAGACGCCAAAAACATTCAGTACTTC.

This clonotype has a count of ten or more. The chain has TRBV9 and TRBJ2-1, with 7 bases that match TRBD1. V lost 4 bases to trimming and J lost 6 bases; unmatched junction nucleotides: 13. Germline V lookup: CDR1 SGDLS, CDR2 YYNGEE. The CDR3 spans 16 residues. DNA of the CDR3: TGTGCCAGCAGCACCTTTCGACAGGGCCGTGGCAATGAGCAGTTCTTC. Translated, it gives CASSTFRQGRGNEQFF. The full variable domain, rest sourced from reference TRBV9 and TRBJ2-1, is DSGVTQTPKHLITATGQRVTLRCSPRSGDLSVYWYQQSLDQGLQFLIQYYNGEERAKGNILERFSAQQFPDLHSELNLSSLELGDSALYFCASSTFRQGRGNEQFFGPGTRLTVL.

The sample holds many counts of this clonotype. CDR3 coding DNA: TGTGCCAGCAGTTACGGACAGGGGGCTTACTACGAGCAGTACTTC. Protein product: CASSYGQGAYYEQYF. The genes are TRBV9 and TRBJ2-7; 11 bases align to TRBD1. Trimming took 5 bases from V and 3 from J; bases not matched to a gene: 7. The germline V gene has CDR1 SGDLS and CDR2 YYNGEE. CDR3 length: 15 amino acids.

This clonotype came up many times. This rearrangement joins TRBV9 to TRBJ1-3, with D unclear. Germline assignment: CDR1 SGDLS and CDR2 YYNGEE. V was pared by 7 bases and J by 2 bases, with 13 bases between. CDR3 length: 14 amino acids. CDR3 bases: TGTGCCAGCTCTTATGATATTCCTGGAAACACCATATATTTT. This sequence encodes CASSYDIPGNTIYF.

At least ten counts were recorded for this clonotype. This chain joins TRBV9 and TRBJ2-7, with 8 bases aligning to TRBD1. This CDR3 has 15 residues. With V trimmed by 4 bases and J by 2 bases, 8 bases remained unmatched. CDR1 is SGDLS, CDR2 YYNGEE, per germline. The CDR3 sequence: CASSPQGVPTYEQYF. Here the CDR3 DNA reads TGTGCCAGCAGCCCACAGGGGGTACCAACCTACGAGCAGTACTTC.

This clonotype was detected many times. The chain recombines TRBV9 with TRBJ1-1, with D perhaps matching TRBD1 (5 bases). The CDR3 has 14 residues. Trimming removed 2 bases from V and 4 bases from J, with 12 bases in between. The germline gives CDR1 SGDLS, CDR2 YYNGEE. CDR3 nucleotides: TGTGCCAGCAGCGTTCAAGGGGTCCCCACTGAAGCTTTCTTT. This translates into CASSVQGVPTEAFF.

This clonotype was detected ten times or more. The DNA for the CDR3 is TGTGCCAGCAGCGTCCCCGGGACTAGCGGGACAAATGAGCAGTTCTTC. Its protein product is CASSVPGTSGTNEQFF. The chain joins TRBV9 to TRBJ2-1; 13 nucleotides match TRBD2. V lost 2 bases to trimming and J lost 7 bases; unmatched junction nucleotides: 6. CDR1 is SGDLS and CDR2 is YYNGEE in the germline V gene. The CDR3 spans 16 residues.

This clonotype has a count of ten or more. The V call is TRBV9, the J call TRBJ1-6; 8 nucleotides align to TRBD1. The CDR3 extends over 16 amino acids. Germline V gene lookup returns CDR1 SGDLS and CDR2 YYNGEE. J lost 7 bases, V lost 2 bases, and 8 bases had no gene match. The CDR3, as DNA: TGTGCCAGCAGCGTGACCGACAGGGGAGGGAATTCACCCCTCCACTTT. This sequence encodes CASSVTDRGGNSPLHF.

Ten or more counts support this clonotype. The rearrangement links TRBV9 to TRBJ2-1; D is ambiguous. This CDR3 spans 13 amino acids. Germline assignment: CDR1 SGDLS and CDR2 YYNGEE. V was cut by 4 bases and J by 9 bases, with 14 bases left in between. This CDR3 is CASSPTPSVEQFF. The CDR3 bases are TGTGCCAGCAGCCCCACCCCCTCCGTTGAGCAGTTCTTC. The complete variable domain, with remaining parts taken from reference TRBV9 and TRBJ2-1, reads DSGVTQTPKHLITATGQRVTLRCSPRSGDLSVYWYQQSLDQGLQFLIQYYNGEERAKGNILERFSAQQFPDLHSELNLSSLELGDSALYFCASSPTPSVEQFFGPGTRLTVL.

The V gene is TRBV28, the J gene TRBJ1-5; D unresolved. This CDR3 spans 17 amino acids. The germline V gene encodes CDR1 MDHEN and CDR2 SYDVKM. V lost 8 bases and J lost 3, with 23 bases in between. The CDR3 DNA sequence: TGTGCCAGCGGCCCCAGGCTGTTCACCAAAAACAATCAGCCCCAGCATTTT. This gives the protein CASGPRLFTKNNQPQHF.

In this sample, this clonotype turned up many times. This chain joins TRBV9 and TRBJ1-2; TRBD1 matches at 11 bases. After removal of 3 bases from V and 4 bases from J, the junction contained 14 bases not matched to a gene. The CDR3 runs 18 residues. CDR1 is SGDLS and CDR2 is YYNGEE in the germline V gene. CDR3 in DNA: TGTGCCAGCAGCGCCCGTTCACCGGGACAGGGGGTGGGCTATGGCTACACCTTC. Translation: CASSARSPGQGVGYGYTF.

Concerning this clonotype: A read error is possible here, since a much larger clone lies one base away. V and J are TRBV9 and TRBJ1-2; D gene ambiguous. The CDR3 spans 13 residues. The germline CDR1 and CDR2 sequences are SGDLS and YYNGEE. DNA of the CDR3: TGTGCCAGCGCTCGGACCGGGTCGAATGGCTTCACCTTC. It encodes CASARTGSNGFTF.

This clonotype was observed at least ten times. As DNA, the CDR3 is TGTGCCAGCAGCCGGGGACCGATCGGGGAGACCCAGTACTTC. It yields the protein CASSRGPIGETQYF. The rearrangement joins TRBV9 to TRBJ2-5; the D call may be TRBD1 or TRBD2 (5 bases each). The CDR3 is made up of 14 amino acids. Germline V gene data show CDR1 as SGDLS and CDR2 as YYNGEE. V was cut by 4 bases and J by 5 bases, with 15 bases left in between.

This clonotype was observed many times. The CDR3 DNA reads TGTGCCAGCAGCGAGTTAGCGGGGGGCTACAATGAGCAGTTCTTC. It yields the protein CASSELAGGYNEQFF. The chain combines TRBV9 with TRBJ2-1, with TRBD2 matching over 10 bases. The CDR3 extends over 15 amino acids. V gave up 3 bases and J gave up 3 bases; unmatched junction bases: 3. The germline V gene has CDR1 SGDLS and CDR2 YYNGEE.

In this sample, this clonotype turned up many times. The chain combines TRBV9 with TRBJ2-1; TRBD2 aligns across 10 bases. There are 16 residues in the CDR3. CDR1 and CDR2 (germline): SGDLS, YYNGEE. The trim removed 4 bases at V and 8 bases at J, leaving 12 bases unmatched. The CDR3 region has the DNA TGTGCCAGCAGCTCACGAGCGGGGGGGCATGTCTATGAGCAGTTCTTC. Translated: CASSSRAGGHVYEQFF.

This clonotype was detected many times. The J gene is TRBJ1-1, the V gene TRBV9; D gene uncertain. The CDR3 is 14 residues long. V was clipped by 5 bases and J by 1 base, with 12 bases between them. From germline, CDR1 is SGDLS and CDR2 YYNGEE. In DNA form, the CDR3 reads TGTGCCAGCAGTGGCGATACAGCGAACACTGAAGCTTTCTTT. It specifies CASSGDTANTEAFF.

Many counts were recorded for this clonotype. Here the CDR3 DNA reads TGTGCCAGCAGCTCGGGGGCAGGGTCCTACAATGAGCAGTTCTTC. Amino acid sequence: CASSSGAGSYNEQFF. The J gene is TRBJ2-1, the V gene TRBV9; D may match TRBD1 or TRBD2 (6 bases each). Germline CDR1 reads SGDLS; CDR2 reads YYNGEE. This CDR3 contains 15 residues. Between the trimmed V and J ends, which lost 4 bases and 1 base, there was a span of 12 bases.